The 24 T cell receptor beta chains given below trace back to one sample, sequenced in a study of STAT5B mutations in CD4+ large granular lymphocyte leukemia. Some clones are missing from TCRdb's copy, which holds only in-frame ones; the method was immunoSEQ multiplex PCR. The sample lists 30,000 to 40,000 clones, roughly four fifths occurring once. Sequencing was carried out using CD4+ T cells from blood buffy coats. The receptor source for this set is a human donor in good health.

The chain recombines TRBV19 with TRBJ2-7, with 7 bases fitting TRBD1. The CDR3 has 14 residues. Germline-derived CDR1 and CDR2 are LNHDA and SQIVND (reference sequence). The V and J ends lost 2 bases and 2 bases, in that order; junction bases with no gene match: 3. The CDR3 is CASSINRGAYEQYF. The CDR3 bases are TGTGCCAGTAGTATAAACAGGGGCGCCTACGAGCAGTACTTC.

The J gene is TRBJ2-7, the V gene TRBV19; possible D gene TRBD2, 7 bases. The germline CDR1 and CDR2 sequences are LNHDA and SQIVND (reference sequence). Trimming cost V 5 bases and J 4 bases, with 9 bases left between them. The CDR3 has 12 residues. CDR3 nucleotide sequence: TGTGCCAGTAGTGGGGGGGCGTACGAGCAGTACTTC. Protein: CASSGGAYEQYF.

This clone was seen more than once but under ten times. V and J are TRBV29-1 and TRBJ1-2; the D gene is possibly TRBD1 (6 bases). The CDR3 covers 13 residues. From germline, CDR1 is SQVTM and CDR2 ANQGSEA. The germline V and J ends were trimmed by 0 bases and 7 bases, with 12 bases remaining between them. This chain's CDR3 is CSVEEEGHGGYTF. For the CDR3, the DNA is TGCAGCGTTGAAGAAGAGGGACATGGTGGCTACACCTTC.

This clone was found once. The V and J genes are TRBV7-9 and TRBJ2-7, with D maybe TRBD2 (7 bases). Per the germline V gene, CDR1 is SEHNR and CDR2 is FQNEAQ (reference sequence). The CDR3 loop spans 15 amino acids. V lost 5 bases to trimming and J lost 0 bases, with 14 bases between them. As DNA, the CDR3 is TGTGCCAGCAGCCGCCCCCGGGGGGCCTCCTACGAGCAGTACTTC. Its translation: CASSRPRGASYEQYF.

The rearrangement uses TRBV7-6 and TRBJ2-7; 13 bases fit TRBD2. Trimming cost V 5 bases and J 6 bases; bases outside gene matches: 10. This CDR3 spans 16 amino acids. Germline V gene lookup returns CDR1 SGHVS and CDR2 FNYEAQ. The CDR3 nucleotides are TGTGCCAGCAGCCCCGACAGGACTAGCGGGAGCCCCGAGCAGTACTTC. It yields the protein CASSPDRTSGSPEQYF.

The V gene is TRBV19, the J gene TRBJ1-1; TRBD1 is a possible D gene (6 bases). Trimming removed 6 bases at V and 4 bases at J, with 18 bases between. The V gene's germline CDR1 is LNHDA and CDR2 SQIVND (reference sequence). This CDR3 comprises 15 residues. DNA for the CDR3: TGTGCCAGTAGCCTGGGGGGCAGGGGAATCACTGAAGCTTTCTTT. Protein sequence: CASSLGGRGITEAFF.

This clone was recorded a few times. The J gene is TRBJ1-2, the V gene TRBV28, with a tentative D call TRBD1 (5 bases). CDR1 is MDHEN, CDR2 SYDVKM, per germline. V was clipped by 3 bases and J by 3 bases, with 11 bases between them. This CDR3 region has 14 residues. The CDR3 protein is CASSLDRDHYGYTF. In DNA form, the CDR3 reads TGTGCCAGCAGTTTGGACCGGGACCACTATGGCTACACCTTC.

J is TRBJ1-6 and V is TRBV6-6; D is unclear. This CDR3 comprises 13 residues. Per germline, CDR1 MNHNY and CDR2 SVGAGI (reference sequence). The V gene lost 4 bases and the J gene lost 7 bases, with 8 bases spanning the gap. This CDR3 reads CASSSVSNSPLHF. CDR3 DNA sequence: TGTGCCAGCAGTTCGGTGTCCAATTCACCCCTCCACTTT.

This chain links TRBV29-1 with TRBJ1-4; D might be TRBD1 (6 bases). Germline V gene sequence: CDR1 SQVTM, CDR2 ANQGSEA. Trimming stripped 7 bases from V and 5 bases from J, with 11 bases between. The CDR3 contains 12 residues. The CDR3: CSAIRGNEKLFF. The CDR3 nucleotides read TGCAGCGCCATCAGGGGAAATGAAAAACTGTTTTTT.

CDR3: CAISADEGAAEKLFF. The CDR3 DNA follows: TGTGCCATCAGTGCAGACGAGGGGGCGGCCGAAAAACTGTTTTTT. The V call is TRBV10-3, the J call TRBJ1-4; TRBD1 agrees at 7 bases. The trim removed 4 bases at V and 8 bases at J, leaving 10 bases unmatched. There are 15 residues in the CDR3. Germline V gene sequence: CDR1 ENHRY, CDR2 SYGVKD.

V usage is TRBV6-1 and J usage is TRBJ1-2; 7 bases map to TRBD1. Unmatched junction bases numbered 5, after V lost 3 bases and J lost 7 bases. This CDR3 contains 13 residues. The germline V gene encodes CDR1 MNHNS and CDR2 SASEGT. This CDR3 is CASSDLTGRGYTF. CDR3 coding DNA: TGTGCCAGCAGTGACCTGACAGGGCGTGGCTACACCTTC.

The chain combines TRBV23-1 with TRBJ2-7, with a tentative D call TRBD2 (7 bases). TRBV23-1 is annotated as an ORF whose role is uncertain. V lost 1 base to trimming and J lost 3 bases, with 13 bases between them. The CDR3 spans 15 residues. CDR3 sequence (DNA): TGCGCCAGCAGTCAATGGGGGGGCAAACGCTACGAGCAGTACTTC. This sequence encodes CASSQWGGKRYEQYF.

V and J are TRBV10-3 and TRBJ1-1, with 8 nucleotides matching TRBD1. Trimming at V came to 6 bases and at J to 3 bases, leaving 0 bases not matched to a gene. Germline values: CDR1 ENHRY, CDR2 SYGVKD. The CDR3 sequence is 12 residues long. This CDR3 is CAIRTGDTEAFF. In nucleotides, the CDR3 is TGTGCCATCAGGACAGGGGACACTGAAGCTTTCTTT.

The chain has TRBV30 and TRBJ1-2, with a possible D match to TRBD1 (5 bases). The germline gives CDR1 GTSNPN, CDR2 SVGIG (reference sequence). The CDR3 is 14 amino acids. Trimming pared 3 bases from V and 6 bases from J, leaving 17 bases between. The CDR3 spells CAWRPGPRIDGYTF. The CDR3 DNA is TGTGCCTGGAGACCGGGACCCCGGATTGATGGCTACACCTTC.

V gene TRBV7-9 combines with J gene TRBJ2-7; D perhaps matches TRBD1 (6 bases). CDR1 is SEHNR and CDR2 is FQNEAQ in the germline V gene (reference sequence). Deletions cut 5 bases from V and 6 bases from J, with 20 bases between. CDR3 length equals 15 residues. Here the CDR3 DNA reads TGTGCCAGCAGCCCCGTCGGGACACTTCGGGGCGAGCAGTACTTC. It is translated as CASSPVGTLRGEQYF.

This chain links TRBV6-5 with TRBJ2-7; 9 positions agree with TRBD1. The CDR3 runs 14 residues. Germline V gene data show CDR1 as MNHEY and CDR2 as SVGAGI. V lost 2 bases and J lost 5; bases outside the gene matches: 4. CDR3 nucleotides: TGTGCCAGCAGTTACGCGGACAGGGGAGACGAGCAGTACTTC. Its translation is CASSYADRGDEQYF.

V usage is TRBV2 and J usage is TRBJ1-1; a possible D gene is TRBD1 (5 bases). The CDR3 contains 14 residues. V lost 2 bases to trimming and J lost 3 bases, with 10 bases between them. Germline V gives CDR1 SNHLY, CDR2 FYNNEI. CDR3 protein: CASSELGVDTEAFF. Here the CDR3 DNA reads TGTGCCAGCAGTGAACTGGGGGTGGACACTGAAGCTTTCTTT.

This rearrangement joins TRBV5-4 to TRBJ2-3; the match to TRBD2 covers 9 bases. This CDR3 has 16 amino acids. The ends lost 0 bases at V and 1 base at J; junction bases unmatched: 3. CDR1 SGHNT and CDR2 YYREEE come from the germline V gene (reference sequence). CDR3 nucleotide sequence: TGTGCCAGCAGCTTGGGCCTAGCGGGGCGCACAGATACGCAGTATTTT. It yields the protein CASSLGLAGRTDTQYF.

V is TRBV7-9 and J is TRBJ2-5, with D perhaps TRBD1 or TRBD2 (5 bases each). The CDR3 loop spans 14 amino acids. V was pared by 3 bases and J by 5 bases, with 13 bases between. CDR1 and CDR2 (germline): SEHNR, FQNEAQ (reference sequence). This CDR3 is CASSFTGTFETQYF. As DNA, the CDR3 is TGTGCCAGCAGCTTCACCGGGACGTTTGAGACCCAGTACTTC.

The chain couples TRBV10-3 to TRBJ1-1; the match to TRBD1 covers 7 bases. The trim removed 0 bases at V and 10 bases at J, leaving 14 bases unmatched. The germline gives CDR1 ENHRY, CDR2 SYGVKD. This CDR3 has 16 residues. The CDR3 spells CAISESRPTGMSAAFF. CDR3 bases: TGTGCCATCAGTGAGTCCCGACCGACAGGGATGTCGGCAGCTTTCTTT.

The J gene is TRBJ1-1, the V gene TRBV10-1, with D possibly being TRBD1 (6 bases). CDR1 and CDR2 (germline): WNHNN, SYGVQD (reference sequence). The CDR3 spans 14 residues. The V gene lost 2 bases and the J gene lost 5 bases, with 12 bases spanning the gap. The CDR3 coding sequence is TGCGCCAGCAGTGAGGGGGGGGCAAATACTGAAGCTTTCTTT. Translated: CASSEGGANTEAFF.

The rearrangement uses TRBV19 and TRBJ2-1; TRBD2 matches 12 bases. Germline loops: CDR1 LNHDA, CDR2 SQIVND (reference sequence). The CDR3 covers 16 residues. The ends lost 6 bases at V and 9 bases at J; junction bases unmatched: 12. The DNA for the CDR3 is TGTGCCAGTAGCCAATGGGCTAGCGGGAGGGCCGGTGAGCAGTTCTTC. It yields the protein CASSQWASGRAGEQFF.

The CDR3 spells CASSDGRETQYF. In DNA, the CDR3 is TGTGCCAGCAGTGACGGGAGAGAGACCCAGTACTTC. The rearrangement joins TRBV6-1 to TRBJ2-5; maybe TRBD2 (6 bases). Looked up from germline, CDR1 is MNHNS and CDR2 is SASEGT. This CDR3 is 12 amino acids long. Trimming removed 3 bases at V and 4 bases at J, with 6 bases between.

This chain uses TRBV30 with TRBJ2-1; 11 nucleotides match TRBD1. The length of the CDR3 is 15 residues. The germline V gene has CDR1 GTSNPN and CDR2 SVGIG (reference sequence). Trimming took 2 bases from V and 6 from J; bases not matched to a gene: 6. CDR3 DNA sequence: TGTGCCTGGAGTCCGGGACAGGGGGACCCCAATGAGCAGTTCTTC. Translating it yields CAWSPGQGDPNEQFF.